This paragraph covers one T cell receptor beta chain sequence. The data were produced by immunoSEQ multiplex PCR, yet TCRdb's version contains in-frame clones alone and is incomplete. In the table there are 150,000 to 200,000 clones, about 90% of which are singletons. This sample was included in a study of T cell responses to AZD1222 COVID-19 vaccine. Germline values: CDR1 SQVTM, CDR2 ANQGSEA. Trimming took 7 bases from V and 8 from J, leaving 17 bases between them. The CDR3 contains 13 residues. Material: peripheral blood, obtained 28 days after the second AZD1222 dose. V is TRBV29-1 and J is TRBJ2-2; D could derive from TRBD1 or TRBD2 (6 bases each). This sequence originates from an adult who received the AZD1222 COVID-19 vaccine. The CDR3 is CSASEGGRGELFF. The CDR3 DNA reads as TGCAGCGCGTCGGAGGGGGGCAGGGGGGAGCTGTTTTTT.